This TCR beta chain emerged from a study of identical twins. TCRdb ran MiXCR on the 5' RACE reads and lists one entry per CDR3 protein. This sample has fewer than 900,000 distinct CDR3 sequences, with around 20% found just once. In addition, the sample was reused for a study of T cells expressing NK-cell markers. From that study: In sorted CD3+CD56+NKG2C+, CD3+CD56+NKG2C- and CD3+CD56-NKG2C+ T cells, TCR beta repertoires were obtained.

The sequencing sample was made of PBMCs. This clonotype was obtained from a woman aged 18-29 years in good health.

CDR3 in amino acids: CASSLIGANYGYTF. Here the CDR3 DNA reads TGTGCCAGCAGTTTAATCGGAGCTAACTATGGCTACACCTTC. V is TRBV12-3 or TRBV12-4 and J is TRBJ1-2, with unresolved D. This CDR3 contains 14 residues. V dropped 2 bases and J dropped 0 bases, with 7 bases sitting between them.